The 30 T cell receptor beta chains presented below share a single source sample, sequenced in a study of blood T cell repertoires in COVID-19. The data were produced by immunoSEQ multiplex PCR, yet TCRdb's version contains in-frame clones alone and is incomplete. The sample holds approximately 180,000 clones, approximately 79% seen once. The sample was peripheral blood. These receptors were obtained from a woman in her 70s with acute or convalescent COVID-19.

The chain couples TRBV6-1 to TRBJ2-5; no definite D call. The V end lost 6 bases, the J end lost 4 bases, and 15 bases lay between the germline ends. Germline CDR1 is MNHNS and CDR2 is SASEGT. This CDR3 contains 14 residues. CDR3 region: CASRDWREAETQYF. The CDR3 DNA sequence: TGTGCCAGCAGGGATTGGCGTGAGGCAGAGACCCAGTACTTC.

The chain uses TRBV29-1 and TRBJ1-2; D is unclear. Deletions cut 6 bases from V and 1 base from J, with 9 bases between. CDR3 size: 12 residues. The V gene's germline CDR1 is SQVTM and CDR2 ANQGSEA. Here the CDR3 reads CSVKQSNYGYTF. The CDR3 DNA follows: TGCAGCGTGAAGCAAAGTAACTATGGCTACACCTTC.

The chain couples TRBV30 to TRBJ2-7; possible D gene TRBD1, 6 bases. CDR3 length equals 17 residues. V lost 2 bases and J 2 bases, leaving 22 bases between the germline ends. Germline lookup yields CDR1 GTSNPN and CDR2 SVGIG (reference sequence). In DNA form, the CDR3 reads TGTGCCTGGAGTAGTAAACAGGGAAGCGACCGGGCCTACGAGCAGTACTTC. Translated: CAWSSKQGSDRAYEQYF.

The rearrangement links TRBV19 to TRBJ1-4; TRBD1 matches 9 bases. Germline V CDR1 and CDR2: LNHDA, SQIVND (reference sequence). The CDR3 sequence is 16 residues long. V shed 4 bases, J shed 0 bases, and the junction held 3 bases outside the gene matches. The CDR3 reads CASSKQGAATNEKLFF. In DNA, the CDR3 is TGTGCCAGTAGTAAACAGGGGGCCGCAACTAATGAAAAACTGTTTTTT.

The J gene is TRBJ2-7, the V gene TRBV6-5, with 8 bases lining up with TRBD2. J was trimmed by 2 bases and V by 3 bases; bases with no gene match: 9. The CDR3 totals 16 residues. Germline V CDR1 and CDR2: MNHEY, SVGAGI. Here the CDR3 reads CASSYGSAGGPYEQYF. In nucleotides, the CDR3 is TGTGCCAGCAGTTATGGATCGGCGGGAGGCCCCTACGAGCAGTACTTC.

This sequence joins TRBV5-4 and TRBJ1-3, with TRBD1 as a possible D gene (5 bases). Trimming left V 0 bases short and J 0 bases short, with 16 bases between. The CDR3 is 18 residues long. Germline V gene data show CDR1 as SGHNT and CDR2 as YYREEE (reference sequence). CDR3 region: CASSLGGGAPYSGNTIYF. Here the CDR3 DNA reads TGTGCCAGCAGCTTGGGGGGGGGAGCTCCCTACTCTGGAAACACCATATATTTT.

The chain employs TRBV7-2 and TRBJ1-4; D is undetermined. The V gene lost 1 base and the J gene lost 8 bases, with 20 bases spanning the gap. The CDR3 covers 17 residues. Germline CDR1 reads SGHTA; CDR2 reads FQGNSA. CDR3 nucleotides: TGTGCCAGCAGCTTAGGATTCTTCCTCGGGAGCGGCGAAAAACTGTTTTTT. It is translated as CASSLGFFLGSGEKLFF.

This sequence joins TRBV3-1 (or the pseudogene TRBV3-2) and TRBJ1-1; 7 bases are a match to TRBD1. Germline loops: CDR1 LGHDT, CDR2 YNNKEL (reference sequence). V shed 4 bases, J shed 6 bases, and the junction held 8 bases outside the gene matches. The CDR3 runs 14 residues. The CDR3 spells CASSLMDRTAEAFF. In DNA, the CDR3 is TGTGCCAGCAGCCTAATGGACAGGACAGCTGAAGCTTTCTTT.

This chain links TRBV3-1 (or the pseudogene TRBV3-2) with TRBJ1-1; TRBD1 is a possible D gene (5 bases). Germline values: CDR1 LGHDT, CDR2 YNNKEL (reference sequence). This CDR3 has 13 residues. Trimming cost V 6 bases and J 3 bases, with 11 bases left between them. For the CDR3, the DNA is TGTGCCAGCAGTCTTAGGGGATACACTGAAGCTTTCTTT. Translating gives CASSLRGYTEAFF.

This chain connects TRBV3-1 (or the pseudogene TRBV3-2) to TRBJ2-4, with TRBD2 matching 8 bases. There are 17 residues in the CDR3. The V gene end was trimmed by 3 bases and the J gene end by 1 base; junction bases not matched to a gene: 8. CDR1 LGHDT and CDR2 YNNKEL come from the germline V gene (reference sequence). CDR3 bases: TGTGCCAGCAGCCAGGCCGACGGGACTAGGGCCAAAAACATTCAGTACTTC. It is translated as CASSQADGTRAKNIQYF.

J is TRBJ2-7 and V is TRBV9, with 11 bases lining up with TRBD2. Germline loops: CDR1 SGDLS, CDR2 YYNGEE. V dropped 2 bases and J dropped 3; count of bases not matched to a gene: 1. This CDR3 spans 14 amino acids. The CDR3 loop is CASSVGLADYEQYF. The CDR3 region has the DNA TGTGCCAGCAGCGTGGGACTAGCGGACTACGAGCAGTACTTC.

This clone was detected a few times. CDR3 loop: CATSGSFQETQYF. Here the CDR3 DNA reads TGTGCCACCAGTGGCAGTTTCCAAGAGACCCAGTACTTC. The V gene is TRBV24-1, the J gene TRBJ2-5, with D unresolved. CDR1 and CDR2 from the germline V gene are KGHDR and SFDVKD. CDR3 length: 13 amino acids. The V end was cut by 5 bases, the J end by 1 base, with 7 bases between.

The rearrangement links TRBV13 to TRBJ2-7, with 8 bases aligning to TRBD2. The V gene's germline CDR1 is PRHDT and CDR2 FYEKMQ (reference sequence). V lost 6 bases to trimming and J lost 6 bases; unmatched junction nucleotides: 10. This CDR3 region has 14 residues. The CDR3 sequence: CASRKTGTRGEQYF. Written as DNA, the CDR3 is TGTGCCAGCAGGAAAACCGGGACTAGGGGCGAGCAGTACTTC. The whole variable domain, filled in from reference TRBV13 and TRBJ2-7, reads AAGVIQSPRHLIKEKRETATLKCYPIPRHDTVYWYQQGPGQDPQFLISFYEKMQSDKGSIPDRFSAQQFSDYHSELNMSSLELGDSALYFCASRKTGTRGEQYFGPGTRLTVT.

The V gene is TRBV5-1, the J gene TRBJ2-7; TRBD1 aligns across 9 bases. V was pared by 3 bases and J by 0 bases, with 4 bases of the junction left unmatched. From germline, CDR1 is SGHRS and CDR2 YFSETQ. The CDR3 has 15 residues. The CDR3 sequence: CASSWGDRDSYEQYF. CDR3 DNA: TGCGCCAGCAGCTGGGGGGACAGGGACTCCTACGAGCAGTACTTC.

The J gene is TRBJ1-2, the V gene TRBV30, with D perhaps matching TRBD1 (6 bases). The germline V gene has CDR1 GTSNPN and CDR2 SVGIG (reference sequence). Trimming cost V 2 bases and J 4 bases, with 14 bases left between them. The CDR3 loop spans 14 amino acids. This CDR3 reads CAWSPTTGRYGYTF. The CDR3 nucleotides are TGTGCCTGGAGTCCTACAACAGGGCGCTATGGCTACACCTTC.

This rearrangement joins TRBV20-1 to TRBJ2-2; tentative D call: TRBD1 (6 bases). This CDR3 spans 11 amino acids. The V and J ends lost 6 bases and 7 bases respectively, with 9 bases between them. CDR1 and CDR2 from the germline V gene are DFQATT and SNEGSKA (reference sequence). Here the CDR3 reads CSAMGHGELFF. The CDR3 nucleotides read TGCAGTGCCATGGGACACGGGGAGCTGTTTTTT.

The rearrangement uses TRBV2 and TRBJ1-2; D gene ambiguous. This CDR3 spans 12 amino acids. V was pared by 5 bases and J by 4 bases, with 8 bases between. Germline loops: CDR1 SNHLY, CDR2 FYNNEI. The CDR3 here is CASSPLFYGYTF. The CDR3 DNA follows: TGTGCCAGCAGTCCTTTGTTCTATGGCTACACCTTC.

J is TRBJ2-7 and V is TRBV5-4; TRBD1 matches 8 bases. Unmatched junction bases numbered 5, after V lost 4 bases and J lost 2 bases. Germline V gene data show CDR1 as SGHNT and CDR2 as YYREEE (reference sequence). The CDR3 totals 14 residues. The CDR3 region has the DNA TGTGCCAGCAGCGTAGACAGGGGCCCCTACGAGCAGTACTTC. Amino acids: CASSVDRGPYEQYF.

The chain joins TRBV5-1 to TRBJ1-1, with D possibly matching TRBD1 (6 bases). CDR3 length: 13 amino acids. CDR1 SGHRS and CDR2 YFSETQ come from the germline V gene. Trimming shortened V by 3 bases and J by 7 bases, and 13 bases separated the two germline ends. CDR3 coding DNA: TGCGCCAGCAGCTCCGGGGGGGGGCGTGAAGCTTTCTTT. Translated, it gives CASSSGGGREAFF.

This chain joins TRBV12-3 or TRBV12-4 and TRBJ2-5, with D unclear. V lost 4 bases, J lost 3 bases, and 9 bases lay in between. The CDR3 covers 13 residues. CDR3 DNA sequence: TGTGCCAGCAGTTCGGCAGGAAAAGAGACCCAGTACTTC. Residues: CASSSAGKETQYF.

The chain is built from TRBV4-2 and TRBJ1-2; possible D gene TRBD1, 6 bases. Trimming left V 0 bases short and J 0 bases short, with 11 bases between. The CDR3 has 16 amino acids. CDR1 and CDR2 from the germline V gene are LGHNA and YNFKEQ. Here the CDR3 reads CASSQEDSLSNYGYTF. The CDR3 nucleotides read TGTGCCAGCAGCCAAGAGGACAGTCTGTCTAACTATGGCTACACCTTC.

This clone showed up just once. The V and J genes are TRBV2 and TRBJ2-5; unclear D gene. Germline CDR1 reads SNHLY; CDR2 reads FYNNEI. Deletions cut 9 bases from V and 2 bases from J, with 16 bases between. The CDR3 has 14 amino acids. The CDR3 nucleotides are TGTGCCAGTTCAAGGCGGCCAGTACAAGAGACCCAGTACTTC. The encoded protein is CASSRRPVQETQYF.

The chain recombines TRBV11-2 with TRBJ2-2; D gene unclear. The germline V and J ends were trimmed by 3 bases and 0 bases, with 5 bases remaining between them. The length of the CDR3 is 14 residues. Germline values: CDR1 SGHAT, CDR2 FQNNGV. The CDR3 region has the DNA TGTGCCAGCAGCTTCGCGACGAACACCGGGGAGCTGTTTTTT. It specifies CASSFATNTGELFF.

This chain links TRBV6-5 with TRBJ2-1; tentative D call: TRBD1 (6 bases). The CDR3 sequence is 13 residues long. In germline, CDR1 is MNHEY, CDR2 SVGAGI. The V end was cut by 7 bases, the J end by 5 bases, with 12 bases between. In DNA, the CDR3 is TGTGCCAGCACCAGGGGCCGAGACAATGAGCAGTTCTTC. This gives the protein CASTRGRDNEQFF.

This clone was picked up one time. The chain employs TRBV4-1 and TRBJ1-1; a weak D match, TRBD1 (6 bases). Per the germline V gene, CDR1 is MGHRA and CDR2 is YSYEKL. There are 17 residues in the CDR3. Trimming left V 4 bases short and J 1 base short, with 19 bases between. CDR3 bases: TGCGCCAGCAGCCCCGGTCTCAGGGGTAGAGCGAACACTGAAGCTTTCTTT. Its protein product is CASSPGLRGRANTEAFF.

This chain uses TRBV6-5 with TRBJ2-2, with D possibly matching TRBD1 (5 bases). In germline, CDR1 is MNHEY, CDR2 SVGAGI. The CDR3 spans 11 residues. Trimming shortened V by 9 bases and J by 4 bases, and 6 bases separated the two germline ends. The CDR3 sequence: CASQGTGELFF. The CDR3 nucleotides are TGTGCCAGTCAGGGCACCGGGGAGCTGTTTTTT.

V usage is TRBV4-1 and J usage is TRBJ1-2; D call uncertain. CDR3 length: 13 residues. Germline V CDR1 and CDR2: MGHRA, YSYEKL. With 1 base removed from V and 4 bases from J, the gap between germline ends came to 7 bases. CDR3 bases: TGCGCCAGCAGCCAAGGTCTCGGCTATGGCTACACCTTC. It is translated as CASSQGLGYGYTF.

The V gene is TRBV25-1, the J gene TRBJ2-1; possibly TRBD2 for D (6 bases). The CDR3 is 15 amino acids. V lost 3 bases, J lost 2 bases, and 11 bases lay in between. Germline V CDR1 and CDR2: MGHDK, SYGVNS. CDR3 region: CASSEEGPTYNEQFF. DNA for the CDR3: TGTGCCAGCAGTGAGGAGGGGCCGACCTACAATGAGCAGTTCTTC. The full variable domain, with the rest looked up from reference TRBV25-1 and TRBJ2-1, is EADIYQTPRYLVIGTGKKITLECSQTMGHDKMYWYQQDPGMELHLIHYSYGVNSTEKGDLSSESTVSRIRTEHFPLTLESARPSHTSQYLCASSEEGPTYNEQFFGPGTRLTVL.

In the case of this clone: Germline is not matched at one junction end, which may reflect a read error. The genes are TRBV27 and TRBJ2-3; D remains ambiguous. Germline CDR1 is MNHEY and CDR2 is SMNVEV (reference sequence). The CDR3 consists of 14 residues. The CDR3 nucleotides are TGTGCCAGCAGTTTATTCTCAGGCACAGATATGCAGTATTTT. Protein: CASSLFSGTDMQYF.

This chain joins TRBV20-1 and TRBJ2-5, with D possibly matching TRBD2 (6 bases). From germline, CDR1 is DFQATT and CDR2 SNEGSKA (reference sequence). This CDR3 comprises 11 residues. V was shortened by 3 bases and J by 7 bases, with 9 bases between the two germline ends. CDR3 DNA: TGCAGTGCTAGCCTCGGGGGGACCCAGTACTTC. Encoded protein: CSASLGGTQYF.